Given below is one TCR beta chain in context. The antigen is unknown. Viral peptide pool expansion of antigen-specific CD4+ T cells preceded sequencing in the ViraFEST assay. Isolating CD4+ T cells followed about 10 days of culture. PCR showed that the person got SARS-CoV-2 infection at some point between March and December 2020. For each well, 1.5 million to 2 million PBMC were cultured with 10 IU/ml IL-2 and around 9.1 ug/ml peptides. This sample was taken from a study of vaccination effects on CD4 cells after COVID-19. The V gene's germline CDR1 is SGHNT and CDR2 YYREEE (reference sequence). Between the trimmed V and J ends, which lost 1 base and 4 bases, there was a span of 10 bases. This CDR3 region has 14 residues. Sequencing was performed with immunoSEQ multiplex PCR; in TCRdb, only in-frame clones are kept and a portion is missing. The sample shows some 22,000 clones, 70% to 80% of them seen only once.

The sequence derives from a human donor who had a prior SARS-CoV-2 infection. The chain employs TRBV5-4 and TRBJ2-3, with D possibly being TRBD1 or TRBD2 (5 bases each). The sequencing here drew on CD4+ T cells from PBMCs cultured with SARS-CoV-2 spike peptides, taken before COVID-19 vaccination. CDR3 DNA sequence: TGTGCCAGCAGCTTGTGGGGGAAACCAGATACGCAGTATTTT. Amino acids: CASSLWGKPDTQYF.